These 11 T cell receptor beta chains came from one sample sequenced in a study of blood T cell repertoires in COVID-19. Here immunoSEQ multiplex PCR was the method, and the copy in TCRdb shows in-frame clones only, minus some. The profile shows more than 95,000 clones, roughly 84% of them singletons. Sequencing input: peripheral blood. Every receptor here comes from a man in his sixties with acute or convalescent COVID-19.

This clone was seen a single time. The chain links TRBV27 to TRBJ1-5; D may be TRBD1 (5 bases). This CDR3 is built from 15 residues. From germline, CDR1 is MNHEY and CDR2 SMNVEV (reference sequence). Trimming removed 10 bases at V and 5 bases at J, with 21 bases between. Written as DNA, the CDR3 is TGTGCCATCACCTGGATTGGCAGGGCATATCAGCCCCAGCATTTT. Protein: CAITWIGRAYQPQHF.

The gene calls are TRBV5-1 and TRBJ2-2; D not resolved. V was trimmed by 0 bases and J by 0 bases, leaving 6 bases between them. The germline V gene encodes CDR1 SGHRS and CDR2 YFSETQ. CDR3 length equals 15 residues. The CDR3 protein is CASSLVSTNTGELFF. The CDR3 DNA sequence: TGCGCCAGCAGCTTGGTTAGTACGAACACCGGGGAGCTGTTTTTT.

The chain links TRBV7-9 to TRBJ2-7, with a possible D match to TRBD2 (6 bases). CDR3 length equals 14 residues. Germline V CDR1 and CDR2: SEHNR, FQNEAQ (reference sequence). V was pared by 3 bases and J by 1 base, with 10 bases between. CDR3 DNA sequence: TGTGCCAGCAGCTTCTCGGGACTTTCCTACGAGCAGTACGTC. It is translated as CASSFSGLSYEQYV.

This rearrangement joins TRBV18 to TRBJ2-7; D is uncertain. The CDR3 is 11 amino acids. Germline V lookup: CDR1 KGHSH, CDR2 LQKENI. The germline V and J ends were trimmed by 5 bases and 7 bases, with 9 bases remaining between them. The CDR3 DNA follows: TGTGCCAGCTCAGAGGCCGGAGAGCAGTACGTC. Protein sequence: CASSEAGEQYV.

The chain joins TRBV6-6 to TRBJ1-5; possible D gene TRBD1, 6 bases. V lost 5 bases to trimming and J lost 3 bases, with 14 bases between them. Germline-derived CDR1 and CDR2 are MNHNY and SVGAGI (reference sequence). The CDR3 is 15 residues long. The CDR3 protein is CASSNGRDNNQPQHF. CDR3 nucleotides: TGTGCCAGCAGTAATGGCAGGGACAACAATCAGCCCCAGCATTTT.

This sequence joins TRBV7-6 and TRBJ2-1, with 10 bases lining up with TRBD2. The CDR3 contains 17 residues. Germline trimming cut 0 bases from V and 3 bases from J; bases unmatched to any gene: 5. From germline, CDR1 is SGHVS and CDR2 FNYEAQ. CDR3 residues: CASSLATASGSYNEQFF. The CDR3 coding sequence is TGTGCCAGCAGCTTAGCGACGGCTAGCGGGAGCTACAATGAGCAGTTCTTC.

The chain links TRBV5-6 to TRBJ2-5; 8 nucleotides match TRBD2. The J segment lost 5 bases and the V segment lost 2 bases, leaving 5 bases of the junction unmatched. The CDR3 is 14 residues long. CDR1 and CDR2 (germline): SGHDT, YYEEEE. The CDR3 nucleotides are TGTGCCAGCAGCTTTGGACTAGCTAGCGAGACCCAGTACTTC. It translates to CASSFGLASETQYF.

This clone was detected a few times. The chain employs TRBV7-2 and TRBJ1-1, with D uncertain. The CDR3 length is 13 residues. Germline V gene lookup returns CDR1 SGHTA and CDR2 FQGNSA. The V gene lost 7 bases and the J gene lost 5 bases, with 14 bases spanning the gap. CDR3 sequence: CASTQSEDTEAFF. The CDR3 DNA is TGTGCCAGCACCCAATCGGAGGATACTGAAGCTTTCTTT.

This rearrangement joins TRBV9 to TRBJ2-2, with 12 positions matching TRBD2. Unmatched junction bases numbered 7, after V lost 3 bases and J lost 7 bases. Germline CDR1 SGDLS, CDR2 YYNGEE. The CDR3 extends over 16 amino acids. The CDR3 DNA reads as TGTGCCAGCAGCGCCGAACTAGCGGGAGGTATCGGGGAGCTGTTTTTT. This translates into CASSAELAGGIGELFF.

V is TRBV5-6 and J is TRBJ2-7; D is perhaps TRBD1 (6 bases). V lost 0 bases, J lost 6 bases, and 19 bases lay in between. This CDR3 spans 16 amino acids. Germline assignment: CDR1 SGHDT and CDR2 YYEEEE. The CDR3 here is CASSLGTVPVYGEQYV. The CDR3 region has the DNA TGTGCCAGCAGCTTGGGGACAGTCCCCGTTTATGGCGAGCAGTACGTC.

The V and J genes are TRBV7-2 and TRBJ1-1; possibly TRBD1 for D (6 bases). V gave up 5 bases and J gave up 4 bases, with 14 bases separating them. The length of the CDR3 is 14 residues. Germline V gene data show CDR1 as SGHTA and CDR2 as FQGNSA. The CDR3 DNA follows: TGTGCCAGCAGCGTGGGGGCAGGGGTCACTGAAGCTTTCTTT. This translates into CASSVGAGVTEAFF.